This record covers a single TCR beta chain. Its antigen is unknown. The sample originates from a study of T cell responses to AZD1222 COVID-19 vaccine. Study outcomes and limitations: After two AZD1222 doses, spike-specific TCR breadth and depth rose versus day 0.

The V gene's germline CDR1 is SGHTA and CDR2 FQGNSA. This CDR3 is built from 14 residues. V gave up 3 bases and J gave up 3 bases, with 9 bases separating them. TCRdb's copy holds only in-frame clones and misses some; the assay was immunoSEQ multiplex PCR. The table records tens of thousands of clones, 86% of them present only once. The TCR originated in an adult in good health. The specimen comprised peripheral blood, sampled on day 0 of AZD1222 vaccination. This chain joins TRBV7-2 and TRBJ1-3; D unclear. The CDR3 region has the DNA TGTGCCAGCAGCTTCTACACCCGTGGAAACACCATATATTTT. Its translation is CASSFYTRGNTIYF. The variable domain in full, completed from reference TRBV7-2 and TRBJ1-3, reads GAGVSQSPSNKVTEKGKDVELRCDPISGHTALYWYRQSLGQGLEFLIYFQGNSAPDKSGLPSDRFSAERTGGSVSTLTIQRTQQEDSAVYLCASSFYTRGNTIYFGEGSWLTVV.